The clone carrying this T cell receptor (beta chain) appeared a few times. Its cognate antigen is unknown. Germline-derived CDR1 and CDR2 are SEHNR and FQNEAQ (reference sequence). The CDR3 runs 12 residues. V was shortened by 2 bases and J by 5 bases, with 6 bases between the two germline ends. The source of the sample is a study of T cells after yellow fever vaccination. About the research overall: The SMART-Seq v4 Ultra Low Input method served to prepare the low-cell-number fractions. General study results and limits: Though weaker, the secondary response peaked faster, on day 5 versus 15. Some clonotypes were seen in both the CD4 and the CD8 compartments. These made up a small share and likely arose from convergent recombination.

TCR cDNA was made by 5'RACE template switching, adding a universal primer site and UMIs. One entry per CDR3 protein results from TCRdb running MiXCR on the 5' RACE reads. The data contain 100,000 to 150,000 distinct CDR3 sequences, roughly 15% of them seen just once; the ten biggest clones take up 43%. This TCR was sampled from a man between 18 and 29 years old who received the YFV17D yellow fever vaccine. This material consisted of CD8+ T cells sorted from PBMCs, taken 5 days after the yellow fever booster vaccination. The chain links TRBV7-9 to TRBJ2-5, with no clear D. This chain's CDR3 is CASSLIIETQYF. CDR3 DNA: TGTGCCAGCAGCTTAATCATCGAGACCCAGTACTTC. The whole variable domain, remainder taken from reference TRBV7-9 and TRBJ2-5, is DTGVSQNPRHKITKRGQNVTFRCDPISEHNRLYWYRQTLGQGPEFLTYFQNEAQLEKSRLLSDRFSAERPKGSFSTLEIQRTEQGDSAMYLCASSLIIETQYFGPGTRLLVL.